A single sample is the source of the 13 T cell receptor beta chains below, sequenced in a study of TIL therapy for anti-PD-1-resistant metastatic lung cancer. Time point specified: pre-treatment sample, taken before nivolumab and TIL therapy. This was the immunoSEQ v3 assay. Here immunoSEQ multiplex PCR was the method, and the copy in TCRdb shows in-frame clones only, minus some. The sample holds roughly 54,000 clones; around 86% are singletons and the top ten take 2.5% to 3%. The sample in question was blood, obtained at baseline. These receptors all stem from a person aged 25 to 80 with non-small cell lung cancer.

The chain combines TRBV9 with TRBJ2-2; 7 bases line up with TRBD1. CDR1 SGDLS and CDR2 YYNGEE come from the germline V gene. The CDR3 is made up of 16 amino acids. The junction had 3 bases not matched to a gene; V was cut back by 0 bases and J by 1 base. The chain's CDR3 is CASSVERTGNTGELFF. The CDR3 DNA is TGTGCCAGCAGCGTAGAGCGGACAGGGAACACCGGGGAGCTGTTTTTT.

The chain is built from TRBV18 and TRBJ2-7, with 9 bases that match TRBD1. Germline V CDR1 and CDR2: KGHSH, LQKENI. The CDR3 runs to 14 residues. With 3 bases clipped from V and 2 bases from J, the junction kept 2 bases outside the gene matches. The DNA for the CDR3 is TGTGCCAGCTCACCGGGGACAGGGCCCTACGAGCAGTACTTC. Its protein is CASSPGTGPYEQYF.

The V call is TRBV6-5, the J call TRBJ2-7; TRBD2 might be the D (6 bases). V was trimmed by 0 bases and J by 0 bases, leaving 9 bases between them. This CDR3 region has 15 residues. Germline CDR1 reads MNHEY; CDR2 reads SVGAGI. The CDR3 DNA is TGTGCCAGCAGTTACTCGGCGGGGAGCTCCTACGAGCAGTACTTC. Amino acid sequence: CASSYSAGSSYEQYF.

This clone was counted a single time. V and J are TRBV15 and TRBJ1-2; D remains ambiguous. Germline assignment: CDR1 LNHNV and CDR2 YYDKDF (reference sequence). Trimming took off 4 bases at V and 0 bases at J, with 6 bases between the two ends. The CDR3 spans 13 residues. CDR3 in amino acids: CATSMGPNYGYTF. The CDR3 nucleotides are TGTGCCACCAGCATGGGCCCTAACTATGGCTACACCTTC.

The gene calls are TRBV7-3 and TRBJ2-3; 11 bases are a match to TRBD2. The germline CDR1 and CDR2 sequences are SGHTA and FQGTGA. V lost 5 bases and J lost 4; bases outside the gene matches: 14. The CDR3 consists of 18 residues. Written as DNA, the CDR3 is TGTGCCAGCAGCCGGACTAGCGGGCTATCGGGAGGGGCAGATACGCAGTATTTT. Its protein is CASSRTSGLSGGADTQYF.

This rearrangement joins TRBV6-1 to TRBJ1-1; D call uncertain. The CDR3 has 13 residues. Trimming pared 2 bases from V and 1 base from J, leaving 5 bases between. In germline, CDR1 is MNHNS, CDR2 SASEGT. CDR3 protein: CASSEWENTEAFF. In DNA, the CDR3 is TGTGCCAGCAGTGAATGGGAGAACACTGAAGCTTTCTTT.

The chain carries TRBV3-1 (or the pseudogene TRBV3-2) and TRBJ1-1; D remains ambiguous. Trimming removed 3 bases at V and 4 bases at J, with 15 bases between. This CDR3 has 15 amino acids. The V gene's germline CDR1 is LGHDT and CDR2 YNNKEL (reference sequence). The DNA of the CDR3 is TGTGCCAGCAGCCAGGCTTTTACCACGGGCACTGAAGCTTTCTTT. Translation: CASSQAFTTGTEAFF.

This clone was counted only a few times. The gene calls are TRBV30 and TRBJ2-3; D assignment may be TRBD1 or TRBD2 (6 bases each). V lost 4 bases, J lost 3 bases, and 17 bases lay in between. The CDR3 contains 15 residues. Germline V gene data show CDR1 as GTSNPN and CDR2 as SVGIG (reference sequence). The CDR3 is CAWTGGTFLTDTQYF. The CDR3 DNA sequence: TGTGCCTGGACGGGCGGGACATTCCTTACAGATACGCAGTATTTT.

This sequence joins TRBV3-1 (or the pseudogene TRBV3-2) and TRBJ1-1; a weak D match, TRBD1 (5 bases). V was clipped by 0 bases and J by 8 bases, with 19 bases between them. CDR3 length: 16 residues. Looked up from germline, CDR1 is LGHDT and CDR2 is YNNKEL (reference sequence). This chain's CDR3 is CASSQDWGRTKDEAFF. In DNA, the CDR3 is TGTGCCAGCAGCCAAGATTGGGGAAGGACAAAGGACGAAGCTTTCTTT.

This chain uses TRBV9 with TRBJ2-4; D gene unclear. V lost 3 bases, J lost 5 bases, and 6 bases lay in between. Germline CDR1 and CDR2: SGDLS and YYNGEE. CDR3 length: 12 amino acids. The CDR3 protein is CASSDEQNIQYF. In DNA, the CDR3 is TGTGCCAGCAGCGACGAACAAAACATTCAGTACTTC.

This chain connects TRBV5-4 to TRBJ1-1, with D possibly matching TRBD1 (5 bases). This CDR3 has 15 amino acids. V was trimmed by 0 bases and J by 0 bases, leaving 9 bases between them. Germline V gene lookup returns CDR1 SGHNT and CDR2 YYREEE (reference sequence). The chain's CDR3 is CASSLGGRMNTEAFF. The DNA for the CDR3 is TGTGCCAGCAGCTTGGGGGGCAGAATGAACACTGAAGCTTTCTTT.

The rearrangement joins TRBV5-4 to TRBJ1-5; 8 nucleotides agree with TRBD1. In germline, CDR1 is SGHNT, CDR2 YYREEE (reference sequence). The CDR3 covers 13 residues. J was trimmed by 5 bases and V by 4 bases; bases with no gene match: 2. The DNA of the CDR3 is TGTGCCAGCAGCCAGGACAGGGATCAGCCCCAGCATTTT. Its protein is CASSQDRDQPQHF.

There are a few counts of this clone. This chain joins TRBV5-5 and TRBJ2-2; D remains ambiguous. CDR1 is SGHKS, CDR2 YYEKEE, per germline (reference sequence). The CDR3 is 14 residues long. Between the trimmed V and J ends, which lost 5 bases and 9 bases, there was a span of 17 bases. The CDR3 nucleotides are TGTGCCAGCAGGCACTTGGGCAAGTCCCGGGAGCTGTTTTTT. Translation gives CASRHLGKSRELFF. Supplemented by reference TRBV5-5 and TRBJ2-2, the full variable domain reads DAGVTQSPTHLIKTRGQQVTLRCSPISGHKSVSWYQQVLGQGPQFIFQYYEKEERGRGNFPDRFSARQFPNYSSELNVNALLLGDSALYLCASRHLGKSRELFFGEGSRLTVL.